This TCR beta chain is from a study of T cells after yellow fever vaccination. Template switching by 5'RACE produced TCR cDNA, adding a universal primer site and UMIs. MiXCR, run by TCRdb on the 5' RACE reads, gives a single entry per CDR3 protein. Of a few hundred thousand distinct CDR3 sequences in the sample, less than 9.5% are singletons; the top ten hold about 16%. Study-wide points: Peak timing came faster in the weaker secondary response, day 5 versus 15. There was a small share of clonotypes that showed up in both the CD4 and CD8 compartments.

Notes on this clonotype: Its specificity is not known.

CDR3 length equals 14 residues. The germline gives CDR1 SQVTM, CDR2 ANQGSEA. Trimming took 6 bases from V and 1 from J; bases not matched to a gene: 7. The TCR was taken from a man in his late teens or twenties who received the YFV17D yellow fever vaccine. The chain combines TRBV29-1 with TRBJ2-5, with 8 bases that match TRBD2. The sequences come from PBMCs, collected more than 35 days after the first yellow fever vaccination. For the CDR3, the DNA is TGCAGCGTCCCCGAGCGGGGGCCCCAAGAGACCCAGTACTTC. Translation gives CSVPERGPQETQYF.